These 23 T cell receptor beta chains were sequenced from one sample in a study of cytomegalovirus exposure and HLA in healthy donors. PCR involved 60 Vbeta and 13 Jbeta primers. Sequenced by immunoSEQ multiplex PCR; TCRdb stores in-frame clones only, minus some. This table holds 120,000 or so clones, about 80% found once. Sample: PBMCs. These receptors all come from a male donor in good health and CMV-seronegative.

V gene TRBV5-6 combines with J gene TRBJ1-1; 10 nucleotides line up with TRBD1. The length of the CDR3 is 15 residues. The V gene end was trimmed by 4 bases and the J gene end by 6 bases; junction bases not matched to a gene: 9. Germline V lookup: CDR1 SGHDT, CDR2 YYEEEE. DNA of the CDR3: TGTGCCAGCAGCACGGACAGGGGGAATGTCCCTGAAGCTTTCTTT. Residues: CASSTDRGNVPEAFF.

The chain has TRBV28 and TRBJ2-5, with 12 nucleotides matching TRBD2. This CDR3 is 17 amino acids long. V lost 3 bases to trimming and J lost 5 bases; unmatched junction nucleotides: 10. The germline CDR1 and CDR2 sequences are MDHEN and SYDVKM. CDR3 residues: CASSFGLAGGPEETQYF. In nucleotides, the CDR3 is TGTGCCAGCAGTTTTGGGCTAGCGGGGGGGCCTGAGGAGACCCAGTACTTC.

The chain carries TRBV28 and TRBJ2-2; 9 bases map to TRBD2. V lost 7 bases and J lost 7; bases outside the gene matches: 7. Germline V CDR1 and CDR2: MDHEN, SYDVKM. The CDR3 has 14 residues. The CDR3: CASTAGGPSGELFF. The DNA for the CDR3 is TGTGCCAGCACCGCGGGGGGGCCTAGCGGGGAGCTGTTTTTT. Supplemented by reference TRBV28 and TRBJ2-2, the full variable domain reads DVKVTQSSRYLVKRTGEKVFLECVQDMDHENMFWYRQDPGLGLRLIYFSYDVKMKEKGDIPEGYSVSREKKERFSLILESASTNQTSMYLCASTAGGPSGELFFGEGSRLTVL.

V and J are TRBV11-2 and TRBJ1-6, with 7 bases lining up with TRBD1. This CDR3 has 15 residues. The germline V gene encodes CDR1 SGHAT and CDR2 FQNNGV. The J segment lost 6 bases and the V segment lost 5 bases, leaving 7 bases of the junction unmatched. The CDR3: CASSPKGAGNSPLHF. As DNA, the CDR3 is TGTGCCAGCAGCCCCAAGGGGGCGGGTAATTCACCCCTCCACTTT.

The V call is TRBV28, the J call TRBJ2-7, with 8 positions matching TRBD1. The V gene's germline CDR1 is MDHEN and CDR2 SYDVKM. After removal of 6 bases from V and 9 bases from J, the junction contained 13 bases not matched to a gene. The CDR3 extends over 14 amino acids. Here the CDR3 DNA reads TGTGCCAGCAGACTTGGGACAGGATCGCTGGGGCAGTACTTC. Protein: CASRLGTGSLGQYF.

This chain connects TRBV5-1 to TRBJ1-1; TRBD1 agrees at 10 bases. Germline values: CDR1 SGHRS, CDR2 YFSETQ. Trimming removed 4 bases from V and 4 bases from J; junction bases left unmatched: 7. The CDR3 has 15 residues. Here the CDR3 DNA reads TGCGCCAGCAGCGACCTGGGACAGGGGCCCACTGAAGCTTTCTTT. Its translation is CASSDLGQGPTEAFF. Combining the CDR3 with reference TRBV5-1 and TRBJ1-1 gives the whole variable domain KAGVTQTPRYLIKTRGQQVTLSCSPISGHRSVSWYQQTPGQGLQFLFEYFSETQRNKGNFPGRFSGRQFSNSRSEMNVSTLELGDSALYLCASSDLGQGPTEAFFGQGTRLTVV.

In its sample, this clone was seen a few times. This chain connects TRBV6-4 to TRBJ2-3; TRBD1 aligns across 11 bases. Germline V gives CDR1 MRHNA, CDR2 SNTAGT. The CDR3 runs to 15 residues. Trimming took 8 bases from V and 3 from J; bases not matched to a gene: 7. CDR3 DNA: TGTGCCAGCGGAGGACAGGGGGCTGGGACAGATACGCAGTATTTT. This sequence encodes CASGGQGAGTDTQYF.

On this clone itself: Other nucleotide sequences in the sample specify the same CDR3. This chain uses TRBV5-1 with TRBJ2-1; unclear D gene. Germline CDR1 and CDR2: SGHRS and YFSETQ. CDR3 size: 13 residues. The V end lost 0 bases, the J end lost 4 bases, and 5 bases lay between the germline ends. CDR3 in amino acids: CASSLDTYNEQFF. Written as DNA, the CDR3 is TGCGCCAGCAGCTTGGACACATACAATGAGCAGTTCTTC.

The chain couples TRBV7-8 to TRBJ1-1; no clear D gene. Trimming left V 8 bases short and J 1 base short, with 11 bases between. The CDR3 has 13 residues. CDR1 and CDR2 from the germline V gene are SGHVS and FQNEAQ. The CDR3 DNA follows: TGTGCCAGCGCTACGAACAGGAACACTGAAGCTTTCTTT. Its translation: CASATNRNTEAFF.

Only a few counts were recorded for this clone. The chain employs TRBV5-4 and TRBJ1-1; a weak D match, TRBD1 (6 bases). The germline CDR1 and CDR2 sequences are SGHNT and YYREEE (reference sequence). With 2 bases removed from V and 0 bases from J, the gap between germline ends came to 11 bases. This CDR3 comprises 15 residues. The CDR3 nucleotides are TGTGCCAGCAGCTTTCCAGGGGCGATGAACACTGAAGCTTTCTTT. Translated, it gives CASSFPGAMNTEAFF.

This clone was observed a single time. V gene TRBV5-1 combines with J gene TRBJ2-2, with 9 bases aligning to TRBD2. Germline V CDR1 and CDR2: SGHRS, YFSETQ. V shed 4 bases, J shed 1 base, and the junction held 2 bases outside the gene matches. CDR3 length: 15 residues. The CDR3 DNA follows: TGCGCCAGCAGCGCGGGAGGGATGAACACCGGGGAGCTGTTTTTT. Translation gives CASSAGGMNTGELFF.

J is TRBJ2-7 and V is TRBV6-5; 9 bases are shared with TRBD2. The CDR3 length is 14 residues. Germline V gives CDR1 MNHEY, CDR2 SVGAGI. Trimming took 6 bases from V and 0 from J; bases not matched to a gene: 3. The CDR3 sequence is CASRMGLASYEQYF. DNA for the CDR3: TGTGCCAGCAGGATGGGACTAGCCTCCTACGAGCAGTACTTC.

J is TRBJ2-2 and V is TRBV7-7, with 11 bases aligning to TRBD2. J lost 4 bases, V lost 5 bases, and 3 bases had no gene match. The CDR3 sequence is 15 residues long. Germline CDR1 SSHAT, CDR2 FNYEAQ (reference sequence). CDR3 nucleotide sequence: TGTGCCAGCAGCCAGACTAGCGGGATCACCGGGGAGCTGTTTTTT. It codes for CASSQTSGITGELFF.

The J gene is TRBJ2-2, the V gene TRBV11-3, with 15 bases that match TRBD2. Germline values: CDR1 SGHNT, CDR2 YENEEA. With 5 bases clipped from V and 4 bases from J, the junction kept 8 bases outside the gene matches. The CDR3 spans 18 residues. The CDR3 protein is CASSRNGLAGGITGELFF. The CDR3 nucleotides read TGTGCCAGCAGCCGCAACGGACTAGCGGGAGGGATCACCGGGGAGCTGTTTTTT.

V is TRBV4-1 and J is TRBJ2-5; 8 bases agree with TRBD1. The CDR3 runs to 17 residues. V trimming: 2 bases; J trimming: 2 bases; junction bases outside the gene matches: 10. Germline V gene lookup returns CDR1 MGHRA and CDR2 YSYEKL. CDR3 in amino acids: CASSQINTGTGQETQYF. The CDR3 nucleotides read TGCGCCAGCAGCCAAATTAATACTGGGACAGGTCAAGAGACCCAGTACTTC.

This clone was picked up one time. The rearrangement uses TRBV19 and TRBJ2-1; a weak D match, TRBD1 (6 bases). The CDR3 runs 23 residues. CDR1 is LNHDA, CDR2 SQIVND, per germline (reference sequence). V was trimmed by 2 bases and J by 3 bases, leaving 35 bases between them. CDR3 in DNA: TGTGCCAGTAGTATAATCTTAAGGACGATCGGGACACGGACCAAGGGCGTCTACAATGAGCAGTTCTTC. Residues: CASSIILRTIGTRTKGVYNEQFF.

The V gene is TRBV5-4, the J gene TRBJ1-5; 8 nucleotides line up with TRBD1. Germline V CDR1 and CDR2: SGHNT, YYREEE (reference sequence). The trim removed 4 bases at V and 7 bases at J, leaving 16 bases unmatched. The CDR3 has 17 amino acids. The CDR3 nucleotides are TGTGCCAGCAGCCTGACCTTGGGCCAGGGGGCAGAGCAGCCCCAGCATTTT. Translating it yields CASSLTLGQGAEQPQHF.

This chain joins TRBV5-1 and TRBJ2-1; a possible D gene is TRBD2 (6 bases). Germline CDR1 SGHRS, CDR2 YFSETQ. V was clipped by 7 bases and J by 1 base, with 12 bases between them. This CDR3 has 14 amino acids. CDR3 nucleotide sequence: TGCGCCAGCTTGAGGGACTCGTCCTACAATGAGCAGTTCTTC. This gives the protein CASLRDSSYNEQFF.

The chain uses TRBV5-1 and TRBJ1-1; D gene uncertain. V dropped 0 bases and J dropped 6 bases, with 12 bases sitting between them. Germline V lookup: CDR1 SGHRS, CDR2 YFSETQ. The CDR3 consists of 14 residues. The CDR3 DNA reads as TGCGCCAGCAGCTTGGATCTGTCGGGTCCTGAAGCTTTCTTT. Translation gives CASSLDLSGPEAFF. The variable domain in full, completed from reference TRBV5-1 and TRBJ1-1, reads KAGVTQTPRYLIKTRGQQVTLSCSPISGHRSVSWYQQTPGQGLQFLFEYFSETQRNKGNFPGRFSGRQFSNSRSEMNVSTLELGDSALYLCASSLDLSGPEAFFGQGTRLTVV.

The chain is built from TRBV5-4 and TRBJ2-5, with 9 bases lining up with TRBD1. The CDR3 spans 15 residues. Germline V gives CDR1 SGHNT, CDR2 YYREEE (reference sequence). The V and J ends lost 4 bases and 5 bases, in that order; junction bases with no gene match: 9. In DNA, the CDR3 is TGTGCCAGCAGCCCCCGCTGGGGACAGGGCGAGACCCAGTACTTC. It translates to CASSPRWGQGETQYF.

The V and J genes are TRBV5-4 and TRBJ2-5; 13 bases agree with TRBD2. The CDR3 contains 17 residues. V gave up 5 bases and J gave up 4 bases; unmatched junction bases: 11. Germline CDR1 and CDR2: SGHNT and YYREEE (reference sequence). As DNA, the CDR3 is TGTGCCAGCAGTCGAAGGACTAGCGGGAGCGGGGGAGAGACCCAGTACTTC. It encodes CASSRRTSGSGGETQYF. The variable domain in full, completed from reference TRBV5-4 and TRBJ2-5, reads ETGVTQSPTHLIKTRGQQVTLRCSSQSGHNTVSWYQQALGQGPQFIFQYYREEENGRGNFPPRFSGLQFPNYSSELNVNALELDDSALYLCASSRRTSGSGGETQYFGPGTRLLVL.

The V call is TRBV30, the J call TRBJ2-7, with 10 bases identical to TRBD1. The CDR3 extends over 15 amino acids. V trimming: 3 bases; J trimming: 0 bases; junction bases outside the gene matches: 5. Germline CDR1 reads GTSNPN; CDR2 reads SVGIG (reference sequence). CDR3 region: CAWSLDRGSSYEQYF. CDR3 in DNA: TGTGCCTGGAGCCTGGACAGGGGGAGCTCCTACGAGCAGTACTTC. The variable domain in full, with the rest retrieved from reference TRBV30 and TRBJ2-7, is SQTIHQWPATLVQPVGSPLSLECTVEGTSNPNLYWYRQAAGRGLQLLFYSVGIGQISSEVPQNLSASRPQDRQFILSSKKLLLSDSGFYLCAWSLDRGSSYEQYFGPGTRLTVT.

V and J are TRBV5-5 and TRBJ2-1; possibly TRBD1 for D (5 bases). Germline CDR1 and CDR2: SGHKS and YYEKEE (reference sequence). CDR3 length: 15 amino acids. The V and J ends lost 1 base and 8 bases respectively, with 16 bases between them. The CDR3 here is CASSLRQIVVDEQFF. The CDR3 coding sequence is TGTGCCAGCAGCTTGAGACAGATAGTCGTCGATGAGCAGTTCTTC.